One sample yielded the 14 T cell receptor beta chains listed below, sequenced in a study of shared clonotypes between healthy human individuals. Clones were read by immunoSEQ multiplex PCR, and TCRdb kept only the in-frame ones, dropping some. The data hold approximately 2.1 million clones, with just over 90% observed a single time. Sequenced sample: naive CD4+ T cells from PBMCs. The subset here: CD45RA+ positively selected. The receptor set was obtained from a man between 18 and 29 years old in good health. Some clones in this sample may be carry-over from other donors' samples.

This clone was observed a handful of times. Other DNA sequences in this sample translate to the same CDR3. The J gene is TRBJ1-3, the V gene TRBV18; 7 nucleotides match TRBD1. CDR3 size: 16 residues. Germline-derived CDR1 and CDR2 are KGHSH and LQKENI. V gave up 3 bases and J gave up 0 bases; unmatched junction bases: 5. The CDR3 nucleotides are TGTGCCAGCTCACCCGGGACAGCTGACTCTGGAAACACCATATATTTT. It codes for CASSPGTADSGNTIYF.

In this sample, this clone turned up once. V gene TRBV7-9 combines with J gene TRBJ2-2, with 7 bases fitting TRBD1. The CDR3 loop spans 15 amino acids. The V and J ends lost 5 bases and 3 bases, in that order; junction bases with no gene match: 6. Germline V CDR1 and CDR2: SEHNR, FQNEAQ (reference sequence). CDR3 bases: TGTGCCAGCAGCCCCCGGGACAGAGACACCGGGGAGCTGTTTTTT. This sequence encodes CASSPRDRDTGELFF.

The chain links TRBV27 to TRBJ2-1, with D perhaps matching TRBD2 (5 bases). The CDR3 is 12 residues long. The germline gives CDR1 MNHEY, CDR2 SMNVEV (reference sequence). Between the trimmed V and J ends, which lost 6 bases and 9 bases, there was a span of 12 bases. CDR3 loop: CASSSRVGEQFF. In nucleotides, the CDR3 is TGTGCCAGCAGCTCGCGGGTCGGTGAGCAGTTCTTC.

CDR3 region: CASSSPGQDRGEQYF. CDR3 DNA: TGTGCCAGCAGCTCCCCGGGTCAGGACCGGGGAGAGCAGTACTTC. This chain links TRBV28 with TRBJ2-7; D might be TRBD2 (5 bases). Per germline, CDR1 MDHEN and CDR2 SYDVKM. V was shortened by 6 bases and J by 7 bases, with 22 bases between the two germline ends. The CDR3 extends over 15 amino acids.

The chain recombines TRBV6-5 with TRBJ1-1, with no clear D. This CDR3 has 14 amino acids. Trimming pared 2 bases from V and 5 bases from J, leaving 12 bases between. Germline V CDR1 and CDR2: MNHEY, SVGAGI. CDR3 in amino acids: CASSYPGVGTEAFF. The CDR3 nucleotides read TGTGCCAGCAGTTACCCCGGGGTGGGGACTGAAGCTTTCTTT.

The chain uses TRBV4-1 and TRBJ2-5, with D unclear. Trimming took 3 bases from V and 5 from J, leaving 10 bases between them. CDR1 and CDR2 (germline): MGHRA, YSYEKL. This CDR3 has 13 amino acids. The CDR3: CASSQGRRETQYF. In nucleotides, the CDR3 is TGCGCCAGCAGCCAGGGCAGAAGGGAGACCCAGTACTTC.

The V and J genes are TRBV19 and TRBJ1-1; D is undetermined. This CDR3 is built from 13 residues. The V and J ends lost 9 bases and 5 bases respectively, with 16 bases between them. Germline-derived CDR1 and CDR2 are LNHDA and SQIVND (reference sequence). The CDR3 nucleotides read TGTGCCAGCACCCTTGAGGGAAGGACTGAAGCTTTCTTT. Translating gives CASTLEGRTEAFF.

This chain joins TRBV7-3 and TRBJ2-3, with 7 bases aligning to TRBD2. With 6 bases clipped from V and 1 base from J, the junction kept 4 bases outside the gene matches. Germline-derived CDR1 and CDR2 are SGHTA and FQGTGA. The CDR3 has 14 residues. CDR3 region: CASSRGLRTDTQYF. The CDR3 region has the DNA TGTGCCAGCAGTCGGGGACTACGCACAGATACGCAGTATTTT.

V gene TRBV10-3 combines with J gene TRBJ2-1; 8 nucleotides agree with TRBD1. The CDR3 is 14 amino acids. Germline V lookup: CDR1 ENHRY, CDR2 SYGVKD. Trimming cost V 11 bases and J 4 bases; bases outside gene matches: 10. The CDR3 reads CASGQGAKYNEQFF. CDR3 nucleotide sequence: TGTGCCTCTGGCCAGGGGGCCAAGTACAATGAGCAGTTCTTC.

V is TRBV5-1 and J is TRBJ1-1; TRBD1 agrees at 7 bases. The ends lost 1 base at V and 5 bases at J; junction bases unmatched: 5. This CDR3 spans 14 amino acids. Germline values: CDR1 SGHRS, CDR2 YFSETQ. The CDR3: CASSLNQGGTEAFF. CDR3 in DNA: TGCGCCAGCAGCTTGAATCAGGGGGGGACTGAAGCTTTCTTT.

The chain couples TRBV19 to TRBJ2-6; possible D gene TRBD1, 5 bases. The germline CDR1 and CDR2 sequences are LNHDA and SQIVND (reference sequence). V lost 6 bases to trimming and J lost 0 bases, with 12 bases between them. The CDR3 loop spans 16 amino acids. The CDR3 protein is CASSLRTSSGANVLTF. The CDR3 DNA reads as TGTGCCAGTAGCCTGCGGACAAGCTCTGGGGCCAACGTCCTGACTTTC. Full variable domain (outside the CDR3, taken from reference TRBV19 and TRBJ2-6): DGGITQSPKYLFRKEGQNVTLSCEQNLNHDAMYWYRQDPGQGLRLIYYSQIVNDFQKGDIAEGYSVSREKKESFPLTVTSAQKNPTAFYLCASSLRTSSGANVLTFGAGSRLTVL.

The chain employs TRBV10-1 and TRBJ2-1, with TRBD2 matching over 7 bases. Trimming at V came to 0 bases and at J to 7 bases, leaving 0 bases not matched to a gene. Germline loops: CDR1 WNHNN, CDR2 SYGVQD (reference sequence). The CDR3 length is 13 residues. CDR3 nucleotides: TGCGCCAGCAGTGAGTCGGGGGGGAATGAGCAGTTCTTC. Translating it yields CASSESGGNEQFF.

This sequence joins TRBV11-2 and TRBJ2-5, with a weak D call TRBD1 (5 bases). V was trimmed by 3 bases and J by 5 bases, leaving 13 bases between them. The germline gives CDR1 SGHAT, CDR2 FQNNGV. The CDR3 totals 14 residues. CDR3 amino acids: CASSFFRGAETQYF. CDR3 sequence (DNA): TGTGCCAGCAGCTTTTTTAGGGGCGCGGAGACCCAGTACTTC.

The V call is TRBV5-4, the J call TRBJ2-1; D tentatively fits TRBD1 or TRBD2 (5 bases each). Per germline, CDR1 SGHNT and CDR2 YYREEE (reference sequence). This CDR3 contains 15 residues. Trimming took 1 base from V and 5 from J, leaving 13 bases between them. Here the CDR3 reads CASSLPGTGNNEQFF. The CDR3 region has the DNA TGTGCCAGCAGCTTGCCCGGGACGGGGAACAATGAGCAGTTCTTC.